The subject of this entry is one T cell receptor beta chain. These data are taken from a study of T cells in Graves' hyperthyroidism and ophthalmopathy. RNA transcripts yielded amplified TCR beta CDR3 regions. Primed by the HTBI set, a first-round RT-PCR was run on the TCR CDR3. One entry per CDR3 protein results from TCRdb running MiXCR on the multiplex PCR reads. Among 750,000 to 950,000 distinct CDR3 sequences listed, 38% were seen once. This TCR derives from a young man with Graves' hyperthyroidism. The sample taken for sequencing was blood.

CDR3 nucleotides: TGTGCCAGCGAGAGAACGGAGGCGGGACAGGGCCTGGGCTACACCTTC. Protein: CASERTEAGQGLGYTF. This chain uses TRBV5-4 with TRBJ1-2; 9 bases fit TRBD1. The V and J ends lost 7 bases and 8 bases, in that order; junction bases with no gene match: 18. The germline V gene has CDR1 SGHNT and CDR2 YYREEE (reference sequence). CDR3 size: 16 residues.